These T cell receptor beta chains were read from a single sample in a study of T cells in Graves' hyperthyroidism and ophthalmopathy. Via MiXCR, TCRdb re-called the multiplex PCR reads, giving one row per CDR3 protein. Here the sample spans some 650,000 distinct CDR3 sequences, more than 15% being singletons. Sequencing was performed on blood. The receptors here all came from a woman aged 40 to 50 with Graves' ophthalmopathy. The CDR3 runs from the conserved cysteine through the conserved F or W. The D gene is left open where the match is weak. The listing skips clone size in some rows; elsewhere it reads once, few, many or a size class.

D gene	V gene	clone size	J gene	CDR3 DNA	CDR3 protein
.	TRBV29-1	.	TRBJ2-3	TGCAGCGTTGTTGTGGCCCCTCGTAGCACAAATACGCAGTATTTT	CSVVVAPRSTNTQYF
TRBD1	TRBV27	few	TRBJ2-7	TGTGCCAGCAGTTTAAAGGGGGCCCCCTACTACGAGCAGTACTTC	CASSLKGAPYYEQYF
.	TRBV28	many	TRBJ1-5	TGTGCCAGCAGGGCGGGCACGGGGGCGGAATCTCAGCATTTT	CASRAGTGAESQHF
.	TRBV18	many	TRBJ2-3	TGTGCCAGCTCACCCCAGGAGTCTAGCACAGATACGCAGTATTTT	CASSPQESSTDTQYF
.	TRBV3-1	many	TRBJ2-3	TGTGCCAGCAGCTCCACAGCGGTCACAGATACGCAGTATTTT	CASSSTAVTDTQYF
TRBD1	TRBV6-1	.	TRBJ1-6	TGTGCCAGCAGTTCGGGACAGGCGACTTCACCCCTCCACTTT	CASSSGQATSPLHF
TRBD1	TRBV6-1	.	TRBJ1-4	TGTGCCAGCAGAGGACAGGGGGCTCTCACTAATGAAAAACTGTTTTTT	CASRGQGALTNEKLFF
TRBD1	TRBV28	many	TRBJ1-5	TGTGCCAGCAGTTCGACAGGGGACGCCTACAATCAGCCCCAGCATTTT	CASSSTGDAYNQPQHF
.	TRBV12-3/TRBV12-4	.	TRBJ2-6	TGTGCCAGCGGCATAGATGTCGCTGGGGCCAACGTCCTGACTTTC	CASGIDVAGANVLTF
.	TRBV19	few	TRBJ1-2	TGTGCCAGTAGTCATACCACCGGGACAACCTATGGCTACACCTTC	CASSHTTGTTYGYTF
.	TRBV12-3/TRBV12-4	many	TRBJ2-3	TGTGCCAGCAGTCCAGGCAAACTGGCTGACACAGATACGCAGTATTTT	CASSPGKLADTDTQYF
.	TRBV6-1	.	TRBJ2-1	TGTGCCAGCAGTCCGCAGGGATCGCGGGGCCACAATGAGCAGTTCTTC	CASSPQGSRGHNEQFF
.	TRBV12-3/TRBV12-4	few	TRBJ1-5	TGTGCCAGCAGTCCAGGGGACATAAGGGGAGGTGTTCAGCCCCAGCATTTT	CASSPGDIRGGVQPQHF
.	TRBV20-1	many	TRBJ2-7	TGCAGTGCTTACAGGGACGAGCAGTACTTC	CSAYRDEQYF
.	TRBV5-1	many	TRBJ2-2	TGCGCCAGCAGCATCCCCACAGGGACGATGAACACCGGGGAGCTGTTTTTT	CASSIPTGTMNTGELFF
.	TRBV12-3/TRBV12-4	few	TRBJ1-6	TGTGCCAGCAGTTCCCATTCCCCCGTGAGGAATTCACCCCTCCACTTT	CASSSHSPVRNSPLHF
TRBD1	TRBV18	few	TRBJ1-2	TGTGCCAGCTCACCAGGGGCAGGGGGCGCGCTTTATGGCTACACCTTC	CASSPGAGGALYGYTF
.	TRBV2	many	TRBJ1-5	TGTGCCAGCGGGGCCGCAGGGGTTCAGCCCCAGCATTTT	CASGAAGVQPQHF
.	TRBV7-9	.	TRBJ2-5	TGTGCCAGCAGCTTAGGGTGGGGACAAGAGGCCCAGTACTTC	CASSLGWGQEAQYF
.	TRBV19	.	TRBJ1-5	TGTGCCAGTGCAGGGATGGAAGTCCGTCAGCCCCAGCATTTT	CASAGMEVRQPQHF
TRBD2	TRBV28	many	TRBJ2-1	TGTGCCAGCACCTCTGACGGGAGGGCCTACAATGAGCAGTTCTTC	CASTSDGRAYNEQFF
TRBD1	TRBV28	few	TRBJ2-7	TGTGCCAGCAACCTAGCTTCGGGACAGTCCTACGAGCAGTACTTC	CASNLASGQSYEQYF
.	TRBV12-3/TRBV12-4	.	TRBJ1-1	TGTGCCAGCAGTTTAGAGACCAGCCCTAGATCTGAAGAAGCTTTCTTT	CASSLETSPRSEEAFF
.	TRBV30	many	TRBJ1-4	TGTGCCTGGAACAGGGACTCTAATGAAAAACTGTTTTTT	CAWNRDSNEKLFF
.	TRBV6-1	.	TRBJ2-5	TGTGCCAGCAGTTTCGAACGCCGAGAGACCCAGTACTTC	CASSFERRETQYF
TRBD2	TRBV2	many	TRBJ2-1	TGTGCCAGCACCCCGCTGAGCGGGAGCTCCTACAATGAGCAGTTCTTC	CASTPLSGSSYNEQFF
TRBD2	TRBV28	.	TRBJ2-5	TGTGCCAGCAGTTTGAGCCTAGCGGGAGGACGGGAGACCCAGTACTTC	CASSLSLAGGRETQYF
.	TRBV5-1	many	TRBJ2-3	TGCGCCAGCAGCCCGGCAGGAGCCACAGATACGCAGTATTTT	CASSPAGATDTQYF
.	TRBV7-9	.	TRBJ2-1	TGTGCCAGCAGCTCAAAACCGGGACTCCCTACCAATGAGCAGTTCTTC	CASSSKPGLPTNEQFF
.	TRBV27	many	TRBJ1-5	TGTGCCAGCAGTCCCCGTCCCCCCACAGGGTATAGCAATCAGCCCCAGCATTTT	CASSPRPPTGYSNQPQHF
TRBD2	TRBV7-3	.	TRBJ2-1	TGTGCCAGCAGCCCCACGACTAGCTCTCCCAATGAGCAGTTCTTC	CASSPTTSSPNEQFF
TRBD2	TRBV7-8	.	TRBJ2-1	TGTGCCAGCAGCTTACATGCGGGAGTGGATGAGCAGTTCTTC	CASSLHAGVDEQFF
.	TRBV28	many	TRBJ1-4	TGTGCCAGCAGTTCACAACAGTCTAATGAAAAACTGTTTTTT	CASSSQQSNEKLFF
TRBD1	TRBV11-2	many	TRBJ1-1	TGTGCCAGCAGCTTAGCTGGGACAGGGGATTTCGGCACTGAAGCTTTCTTT	CASSLAGTGDFGTEAFF
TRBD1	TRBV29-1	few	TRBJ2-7	TGCAGCGTGGCAGGGACAGGGGGCTTCGAGCAGTACTTC	CSVAGTGGFEQYF
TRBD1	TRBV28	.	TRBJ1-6	TGTGCCAGCAGTTTAAGGGACAGGGGTGTTTCACCCCTCCACTTT	CASSLRDRGVSPLHF
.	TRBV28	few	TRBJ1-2	TGTGCCAGCAGTTCGCCGGGGGACGCGGCTAGGGGTGGCTACACCTTC	CASSSPGDAARGGYTF
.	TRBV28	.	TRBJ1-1	TGTGCCAGCAGTTCCCCACAGCCATATGAAGCTTTCTTT	CASSSPQPYEAFF
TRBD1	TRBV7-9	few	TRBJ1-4	TGTGCCAGCAGCATGCGACAGGGTCACGATGAAAAACTGTTTTTT	CASSMRQGHDEKLFF
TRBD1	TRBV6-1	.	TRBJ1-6	TGTGCCAGCAGTCCCCCGGGACAGGGTGGTGATTCACCCCTCCACTTT	CASSPPGQGGDSPLHF
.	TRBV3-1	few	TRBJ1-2	TGTGCCAGCAGCCAATATCAGGGGCAACAGGATGGCTACACCTTC	CASSQYQGQQDGYTF
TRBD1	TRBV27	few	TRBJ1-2	TGTGCCAGCGCAGTATACCCGACAGGGGCTCTAAAGTATGGCTACACCTTC	CASAVYPTGALKYGYTF
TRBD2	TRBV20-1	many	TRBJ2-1	TGCAGTGCCGCGGGACTAGCGGGAGGGGTTGAGCAGTTCTTC	CSAAGLAGGVEQFF
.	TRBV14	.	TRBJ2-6	TGTGCCAGCAGCCAAGGATGGAACTCTGGGGCCAACGTCCTGACTTTC	CASSQGWNSGANVLTF
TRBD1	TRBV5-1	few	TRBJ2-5	TGCGCCAGCAGCTCCGGACAGGGGGCTACGGAGACCCAGTACTTC	CASSSGQGATETQYF
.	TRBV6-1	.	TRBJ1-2	TGTGCCAGCAGAAACCTACCCGGGGTAGATGGCTACACCTTC	CASRNLPGVDGYTF
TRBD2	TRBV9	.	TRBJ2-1	TGTGCCAGCAGCGCCTCTAGCGGGAGAGGGAATGAGCAGTTCTTC	CASSASSGRGNEQFF
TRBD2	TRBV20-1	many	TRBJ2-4	TGCAGTGCCAGGACTAGCGGGAAAACCAAAAACATTCAGTACTTC	CSARTSGKTKNIQYF
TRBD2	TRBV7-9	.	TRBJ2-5	TGTGCCAGCAGCCCTAGTAGGGGGGGGACTAGCGGGAGCCGAGAGACCCAGTACTTC	CASSPSRGGTSGSRETQYF
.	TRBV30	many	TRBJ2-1	TGTGCCTGGAGTAGGGGGGAGCAGTTCTTC	CAWSRGEQFF
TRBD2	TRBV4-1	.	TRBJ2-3	TGCGCCAGCAGCCAATATACAATGGGGACTAGCGCAACAGATACGCAGTATTTT	CASSQYTMGTSATDTQYF
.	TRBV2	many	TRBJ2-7	TGTGCCAGCCGAGACCCGGGGGGCCCTGTCGACGAGCAGTACTTC	CASRDPGGPVDEQYF
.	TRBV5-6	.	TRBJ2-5	TGTGCCAGCAGCGGGCAACAGGGTTTAAAGGAGACCCAGTACTTC	CASSGQQGLKETQYF
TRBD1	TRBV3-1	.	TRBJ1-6	TGTGCCAGCAGACCGGGACAGGCATTCTCCTATAATTCACCCCTCCACTTT	CASRPGQAFSYNSPLHF
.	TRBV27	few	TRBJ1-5	TGTGCCAGCAGTTTGCGAGGGCTTAGCAGTCAGCCCCAGCATTTT	CASSLRGLSSQPQHF